Below, 21 T cell receptor beta chains from the same sample are listed, as sequenced in a study of monozygotic twins with inflammatory bowel disease. TCRdb re-called the 5' RACE reads; one entry per CDR3 protein, DNA not given. Its table lists about 300,000 distinct CDR3 sequences. Sequenced input: blood. The origin of the receptors is a human donor with ulcerative colitis or Crohn's disease, or a healthy co-twin of an affected twin (not recorded which).

The chain links TRBV7-2 to TRBJ2-7; TCRdb picks TRBD1, but there is no DNA to check that call. The germline V gene has CDR1 SGHTA and CDR2 FQGNSA. CDR3 length equals 12 residues. The CDR3 region is CASSSPPMEQYF. The variable domain in full, completed from reference TRBV7-2 and TRBJ2-7, reads GAGVSQSPSNKVTEKGKDVELRCDPISGHTALYWYRQSLGQGLEFLIYFQGNSAPDKSGLPSDRFSAERTGGSVSTLTIQRTQQEDSAVYLCASSSPPMEQYFGPGTRLTVT.

J is TRBJ1-1 and V is TRBV20-1; TCRdb names TRBD1, which stays unverified in the absence of DNA. Germline V gene lookup returns CDR1 DFQATT and CDR2 SNEGSKA (reference sequence). The CDR3 spans 13 residues. The CDR3 here is CSATPGTGVEAFF.

V usage is TRBV3-1 and J usage is TRBJ1-2; TCRdb indicates TRBD1, and absent DNA this call remains unverified. The CDR3 covers 12 residues. Germline-derived CDR1 and CDR2 are LGHDT and YNNKEL (reference sequence). The CDR3 region is CASSHTGSGYTF.

This sequence joins TRBV12-3 or TRBV12-4 and TRBJ1-5. CDR3 length: 14 residues. This CDR3 is CASSNSDRNQPQHF.

This chain connects TRBV27 to TRBJ2-3. CDR1 MNHEY and CDR2 SMNVEV come from the germline V gene (reference sequence). The CDR3 has 13 residues. CDR3 sequence reads: CASSLGVTDTQYF.

The chain joins TRBV18 to TRBJ2-1; with no DNA, the TCRdb D assignment of TRBD1 cannot be verified. The germline V gene has CDR1 KGHSH and CDR2 LQKENI. This CDR3 contains 14 residues. The CDR3 loop reads CASSPPPVGHEQFF.

This chain links TRBV6-5 with TRBJ1-1; TCRdb's D call of TRBD1 is untestable without DNA. The germline V gene encodes CDR1 MNHEY and CDR2 SVGAGI. The CDR3 totals 13 residues. CDR3: CASSPGIPYEAFF.

The chain joins TRBV12-3 or TRBV12-4 to TRBJ2-7; lacking DNA, the TRBD1 call made by TCRdb goes unchecked. This CDR3 region has 15 residues. This chain's CDR3 is CASSLTGKFPYEQYF.

The chain has TRBV20-1 and TRBJ2-5; TCRdb names TRBD2, which stays unverified in the absence of DNA. CDR3 length: 15 residues. CDR1 and CDR2 from the germline V gene are DFQATT and SNEGSKA (reference sequence). This CDR3 reads CSARDRLGLEKTQYF.

The V call is TRBV5-1, the J call TRBJ2-1; the D call of TRBD2 rests on TCRdb alone, since no DNA is present to check it. There are 16 residues in the CDR3. CDR1 SGHRS and CDR2 YFSETQ come from the germline V gene. The chain's CDR3 is CASSLGNSGYYNEQFF.

The chain recombines TRBV5-5 with TRBJ2-7; TCRdb's D gene call, TRBD1, goes unchecked for lack of DNA. The CDR3 covers 14 residues. The germline gives CDR1 SGHKS, CDR2 YYEKEE (reference sequence). CDR3 region: CASSRGAQGTWQYF.

The chain recombines TRBV29-1 with TRBJ1-1. Germline CDR1 and CDR2: SQVTM and ANQGSEA. The CDR3 loop spans 12 amino acids. This CDR3 is CSVQYLGTEAFF. Filled out from reference TRBV29-1 and TRBJ1-1, the complete variable domain reads SAVISQKPSRDICQRGTSLTIQCQVDSQVTMMFWYRQQPGQSLTLIATANQGSEATYESGFVIDKFPISRPNLTFSTLTVSNMSPEDSSIYLCSVQYLGTEAFFGQGTRLTVV.

The chain recombines TRBV5-6 with TRBJ1-3. CDR3 length: 15 amino acids. Germline values: CDR1 SGHDT, CDR2 YYEEEE. CDR3 residues: CASSPGPSGGNTIYF.

The chain is built from TRBV7-2 and TRBJ1-4. Germline V gene data show CDR1 as SGHTA and CDR2 as FQGNSA. The CDR3 is made up of 14 amino acids. The CDR3 loop reads CASTKTRGWAKLFF.

CDR3 sequence: CASSYTHMRIADAFF. The chain has TRBV6-2 or TRBV6-3 and TRBJ1-1. Per germline, CDR1 MNHEY and CDR2 SVGEGT. There are 15 residues in the CDR3.

The chain is built from TRBV12-3 or TRBV12-4 and TRBJ2-2; TCRdb selects TRBD1, and the lack of DNA leaves this call unchecked. The CDR3 extends over 16 amino acids. The CDR3 reads CASSLGTGARTGELFF.

The V gene is TRBV25-1, the J gene TRBJ1-2. The CDR3 runs 11 residues. Germline CDR1 is MGHDK and CDR2 is SYGVNS. The CDR3 here is CASRSSYGYTF.

This rearrangement joins TRBV28 to TRBJ2-3; TCRdb's assignment of TRBD1 cannot be checked, as there is no DNA. Germline CDR1 is MDHEN and CDR2 is SYDVKM. The CDR3 has 18 residues. CDR3 sequence reads: CASRPTLETGFFTDTQYF.

The chain employs TRBV20-1 and TRBJ2-5; TCRdb designates TRBD2, a call that cannot be tested without DNA. Germline CDR1 and CDR2: DFQATT and SNEGSKA (reference sequence). This CDR3 has 14 residues. CDR3 loop: CSAREGLARKTQYF.

The V and J genes are TRBV7-3 and TRBJ2-3; the TCRdb call, TRBD1, lacks DNA for checking. Germline V lookup: CDR1 SGHTA, CDR2 FQGTGA. This CDR3 is built from 13 residues. CDR3 residues: CASSDSLTDTQYF.

V is TRBV7-2 and J is TRBJ1-5; TCRdb reports TRBD1, a call that lacks DNA to check it against. From germline, CDR1 is SGHTA and CDR2 FQGNSA. The CDR3 is 15 residues long. The CDR3: CASSAGGTGNQPQHF.